These 5 T cell receptor beta chains were all obtained from the same sample, sequenced in a study of CD8 T cells in ankylosing spondylitis. Using its own MiXCR run on the 5' RACE reads, TCRdb lists one record per CDR3 protein. The repertoire holds about 440,000 distinct CDR3 sequences, with 17% as singletons. Findings and limits, study-wide: One TCR beta motif, made up of eight or nine highly homologous variants, appeared characteristic of ankylosing spondylitis blood.

These TCRs are of unknown antigen specificity. The source material was blood, either unsorted or a sorted T cell fraction (not recorded which). The receptors originated from a male donor with ankylosing spondylitis.

In its sample, this clonotype was seen a few times. The rearrangement uses TRBV24-1 and TRBJ2-7; 10 bases map to TRBD1. V was pared by 5 bases and J by 2 bases, with 5 bases of the junction left unmatched. This CDR3 is built from 15 residues. Germline loops: CDR1 KGHDR, CDR2 SFDVKD. CDR3 bases: TGTGCCACCAGTGTCGACAGGGGGCGTCCCTACGAGCAGTACTTC. Translated, it gives CATSVDRGRPYEQYF.

The chain links TRBV20-1 to TRBJ2-4; tentatively, D is TRBD2 (6 bases). Per germline, CDR1 DFQATT and CDR2 SNEGSKA (reference sequence). Trimming took off 0 bases at V and 5 bases at J, with 14 bases between the two ends. The CDR3 has 15 residues. In nucleotides, the CDR3 is TGCAGTGCTAGAGATTCGGCGAGACTAGAAAACATTCAGTACTTC. Amino acids: CSARDSARLENIQYF.

This clonotype was seen a single time. V usage is TRBV29-1 and J usage is TRBJ1-1; D unclear. V was pared by 8 bases and J by 5 bases, with 15 bases between. The germline V gene has CDR1 SQVTM and CDR2 ANQGSEA. This CDR3 contains 12 residues. The CDR3 region is CSIIPMQTEAFF. CDR3 nucleotide sequence: TGCAGCATCATACCCATGCAGACTGAAGCTTTCTTT.

This clonotype was seen repeatedly, ten times or more. This chain joins TRBV9 and TRBJ1-2, with 9 bases matching TRBD1. The CDR3 is made up of 15 amino acids. V was clipped by 4 bases and J by 2 bases; unmatched bases: 6. Germline values: CDR1 SGDLS, CDR2 YYNGEE. The CDR3 DNA follows: TGTGCCAGCAGCCCAGACAGGGGGACAAACTATGGCTACACCTTC. This codes for CASSPDRGTNYGYTF.

The chain carries TRBV5-4 and TRBJ1-1, with 10 bases aligning to TRBD1. CDR3 length: 15 residues. V gave up 0 bases and J gave up 4 bases; unmatched junction bases: 3. From germline, CDR1 is SGHNT and CDR2 YYREEE (reference sequence). CDR3 bases: TGTGCCAGCAGCTTGGCCGACAGGGGGCCCACTGAAGCTTTCTTT. Translation: CASSLADRGPTEAFF.